The TCR beta chain under discussion was sequenced for a study of shared clonotypes between healthy human individuals. Naive CD8 cells were CD45RO-negative, positively selected for CCR7, excluding terminally differentiated effector memory CD45RA+ cells. Assay used: immunoSEQ multiplex PCR; TCRdb lists only in-frame clones, some missing. This sample yields about 700,000 clones, of which just over 90% are seen a single time; roughly 24% belongs to the top ten. This CDR3 is built from 14 residues. Trimming took 0 bases from V and 2 from J, leaving 7 bases between them. CDR1 and CDR2 from the germline V gene are MNHEY and SMNVEV (reference sequence).

The V gene is TRBV27, the J gene TRBJ1-1; D is ambiguous. The sequenced sample was naive CD8+ T cells sorted from blood. This TCR derives from a young man in good health. CDR3 amino acids: CASSLSPPNTEAFF. The CDR3 bases are TGTGCCAGCAGTTTATCCCCCCCTAACACTGAAGCTTTCTTT.